This TCR beta chain was sequenced in a study of immune characterization of retroperitoneal liposarcoma. TCRdb recomputed calls from the PCR reads with MiXCR, one row per CDR3 protein. The data show under 15,000 distinct CDR3 sequences, 47% seen once. Deletions cut 6 bases from V and 8 bases from J, with 14 bases between. CDR1 and CDR2 from the germline V gene are MNHEY and SMNVEV (reference sequence). The CDR3 has 13 amino acids. This clonotype was observed a handful of times. Source material: tumor tissue. The clonotype was recovered from a female donor with retroperitoneal liposarcoma. The chain couples TRBV27 to TRBJ2-1; the D gene is possibly TRBD2 (5 bases). CDR3 sequence reads: CASSPFGGDEQFF. The CDR3 nucleotides read TGTGCCAGCAGCCCCTTTGGAGGCGATGAGCAGTTCTTC.